This TCR beta chain comes out of a study of beta chain features in type 1 diabetes. Whole-study findings and limits: The analysis here could not establish whether HLA type shapes TCRB rearrangement. At VDJ recombination sites, type 1 diabetes patients had fewer insertions and more deleted nucleotides. People with Type 1 diabetes carried modestly yet significantly shorter TCRB CDR3s in all four CD4+ subsets.

Concerning this clone itself: Antigen unknown.

The whole isolated RNA underwent reverse transcription, so sequencing captured expressed TCRB transcripts. The table came from immunoSEQ multiplex PCR; TCRdb's copy has only in-frame clones and leaves some out. This sample has about 160,000 clones, with less than 10% found just once. This clonotype was sampled from a man aged 18-30 years with type 1 diabetes. Sequenced: central memory CD4+ T cells from blood.

CDR3 sequence (DNA): TGTGCCATCATGGCGGCATCCAGCGGCAGCACAGATACGCAGTATTTT. It specifies CAIMAASSGSTDTQYF. This rearrangement joins TRBV10-3 to TRBJ2-3, with TRBD2 as a possible D gene (5 bases). Germline-derived CDR1 and CDR2 are ENHRY and SYGVKD. V gave up 7 bases and J gave up 0 bases, with 17 bases separating them. The CDR3 length is 16 residues.